This T cell receptor (beta chain) came from a study of naive and memory T cell subsets. General study points: Potentially, T cell activation and differentiation skew this RNA-based measurement.

Trimming cost V 6 bases and J 2 bases; bases outside gene matches: 6. Germline V CDR1 and CDR2: ENHRY, SYGVKD. The CDR3 sequence is 14 residues long. An oligonucleotide containing a UMI was ligated to the 3' end of TCR cDNA. Reverse transcription used DNase-treated unsorted total RNA, aiming for about 1 to 1,100 ng. Four PCR rounds used nested alpha and beta constant region primers plus the SP2 primer. Via MiXCR, TCRdb re-called the 5' RACE reads, giving one row per CDR3 protein. The table has about 48,000 distinct CDR3 sequences, about 4.8% seen once; the top ten hold roughly 0.8%. This clonotype was counted many times. Its antigen is currently unknown.

This clonotype was obtained from a female donor in good health. The J gene is TRBJ1-1, the V gene TRBV10-3; 7 bases are shared with TRBD1. CDR3 in DNA: TGTGCCATCAGGAAAGGGGGCGATAACACTGAAGCTTTCTTT. This gives the protein CAIRKGGDNTEAFF.